Sequencing of this T cell receptor beta chain was carried out in a study of blood T cell repertoires in COVID-19 (dated by TCRdb to about 2020). Some background on the complete study: The collaborator samples originated in the United States, Italy and Spain and spanned the acute and convalescent phases of COVID-19. The prospective study material was composed of cDNA or gDNA derived from T cells, B-cell-depleted T cells, or PBMCs. Deeply sampled blood TCRbeta repertoires from subjects exposed to, actively infected with, or recovered from COVID-19 were included in the dataset. A freely available public database, intended as a resource for researchers studying the immune response to SARS-CoV-2, is where the repertoires were released. Samples were obtained from the ongoing ImmuneRACE study (first 160 participants) and from about 1,300 subjects provided by 6 global collaborators. The sample metadata nearly always contained a de-identified subject ID, COVID-19 status, age in years and sex. Where available, HLA class I and class II types were taken from metadata supplied by the sample provider and were not determined by assay-based typing. Broader findings and caveats from the paper: The quantity of clinical and demographic metadata differed by source and by participant and was supplied without curation.

TCRbeta CDR3 regions were amplified from genomic DNA using the immunoSEQ Assay, a bias-controlled multiplex PCR. On the authors' methods: The number of nucleated cells in each sample was estimated by amplification of reference gene primers within the assay. Sequence reads were collapsed and filtered to measure the absolute abundance of every unique TCRbeta CDR3 rearrangement. For each sample, productive Simpson clonality was calculated as the square root of Simpson's diversity index across productive rearrangements. TCRdb holds this immuneACCESS table with in-frame rearrangements only. Some clones are missing; in checked studies, unresolved V genes explain under half, and the rest has no known cause. V, J and clone size reflect that table, while D and trimming were determined from the DNA. The sample data list some 280,000 clones, and 75% to 90% of these were observed just once. Around an eighth of the sample is in the top ten clones.

Concerning this clone itself: Its specific antigen is unknown. No much larger clone exists at a distance of one base, and base qualities are not known.

The collaborating institutions used their own protocols to collect whole blood in K2EDTA tubes. For TCRbeta analysis, collaborators shipped samples in one of three forms: frozen whole blood, isolated PBMCs, or DNA extracted from either of those sample types. From a lookup of the germline V gene (reference sequence), CDR1 and CDR2 are LNHDA and SQIVND. Here V drops 5 bases and J drops 1 base, and the junction holds 10 bases not matched to any gene. From cysteine to phenylalanine, the CDR3 is 17 amino acids long. Kept here is only the CDR3 DNA, which spans 51 bases and is read in frame from base 1. The rearranged segments are TRBV19 and TRBJ2-3; 9 junctional bases match TRBD1. The sequencing input was peripheral blood. This TCR derives from an older woman with acute or convalescent COVID-19. The encoded CDR3 is CASSRAGTGSGTDTQYF. In nucleotides, the sequence is TGTGCCAGTAGTCGAGCAGGGACAGGGAGTGGCACAGATACGCAGTATTTT.